The present entry profiles one T cell receptor (beta chain) with its context. Its antigen remains unidentified. The CDR3 has 14 amino acids. After removal of 7 bases from V and 3 bases from J, the junction contained 9 bases not matched to a gene. These data come from a study of cytomegalovirus exposure and HLA in healthy donors. About the study: Clustering assigned approximately 79% of the 350 to 450 genotyped donors to the Caucasian-associated ancestry cluster. Study-level findings and limits: In a later analysis, TCR beta V- and J-gene trimming was associated with a missense DCLRE1C variant. Roughly uniform depth of sequencing across donors was assumed in presence/absence analyses.

The PCR made use of 60 Vbeta and 13 Jbeta primers. Produced via immunoSEQ multiplex PCR; TCRdb's table is partial and in-frame only. The sample table includes just over 200,000 clones. Input material: PBMCs. This chain joins TRBV23-1 and TRBJ2-7; 7 bases align to TRBD1. TRBV23-1 is recorded as an ORF, its role being uncertain. This receptor was identified in a girl aged 2-10 years in good health and CMV-seropositive. The CDR3 nucleotides read TGCGCCAGCAATCTCCCGGGACAGAACTACGAGCAGTACTTC. Residues: CASNLPGQNYEQYF.